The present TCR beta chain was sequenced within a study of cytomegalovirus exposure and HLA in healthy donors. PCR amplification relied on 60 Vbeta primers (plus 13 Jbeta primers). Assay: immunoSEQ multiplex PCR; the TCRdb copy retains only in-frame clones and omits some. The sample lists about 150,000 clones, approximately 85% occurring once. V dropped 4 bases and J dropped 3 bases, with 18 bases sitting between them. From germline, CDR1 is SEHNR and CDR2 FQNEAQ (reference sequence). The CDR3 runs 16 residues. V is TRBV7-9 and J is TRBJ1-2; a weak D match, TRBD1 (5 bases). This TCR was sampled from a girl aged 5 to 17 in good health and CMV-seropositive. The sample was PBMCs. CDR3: CASSWEGRTAYYGYTF. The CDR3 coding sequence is TGTGCCAGCAGCTGGGAGGGGCGGACGGCATACTATGGCTACACCTTC.